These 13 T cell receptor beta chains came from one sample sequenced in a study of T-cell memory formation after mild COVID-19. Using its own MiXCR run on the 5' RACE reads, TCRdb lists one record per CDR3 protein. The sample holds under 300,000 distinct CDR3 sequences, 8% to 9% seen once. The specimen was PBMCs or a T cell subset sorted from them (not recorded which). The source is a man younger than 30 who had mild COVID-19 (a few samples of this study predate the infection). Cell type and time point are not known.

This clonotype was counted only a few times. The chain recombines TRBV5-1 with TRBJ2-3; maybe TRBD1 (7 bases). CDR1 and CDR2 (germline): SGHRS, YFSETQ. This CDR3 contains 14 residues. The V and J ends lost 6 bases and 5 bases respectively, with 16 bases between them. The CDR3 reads CASKHGQGGDTQYF. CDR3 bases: TGCGCCAGCAAGCACGGGCAGGGGGGAGATACGCAGTATTTT. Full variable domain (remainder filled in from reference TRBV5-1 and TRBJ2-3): KAGVTQTPRYLIKTRGQQVTLSCSPISGHRSVSWYQQTPGQGLQFLFEYFSETQRNKGNFPGRFSGRQFSNSRSEMNVSTLELGDSALYLCASKHGQGGDTQYFGPGTRLTVL.

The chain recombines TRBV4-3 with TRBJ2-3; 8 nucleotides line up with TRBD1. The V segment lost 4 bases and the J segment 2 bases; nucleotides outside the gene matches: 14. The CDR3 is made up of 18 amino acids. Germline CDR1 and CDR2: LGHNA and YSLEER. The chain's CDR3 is CASSRQTGGTGLTDTQYF. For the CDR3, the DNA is TGCGCCAGCAGCCGGCAAACAGGGGGGACGGGTCTCACAGATACGCAGTATTTT.

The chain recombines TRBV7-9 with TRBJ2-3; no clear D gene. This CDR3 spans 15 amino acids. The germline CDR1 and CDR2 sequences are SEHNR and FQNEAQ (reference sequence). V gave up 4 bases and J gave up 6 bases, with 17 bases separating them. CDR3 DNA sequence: TGTGCCAGCAGCTCCAGAGGTTCAGGAATGGATACGCAGTATTTT. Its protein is CASSSRGSGMDTQYF.

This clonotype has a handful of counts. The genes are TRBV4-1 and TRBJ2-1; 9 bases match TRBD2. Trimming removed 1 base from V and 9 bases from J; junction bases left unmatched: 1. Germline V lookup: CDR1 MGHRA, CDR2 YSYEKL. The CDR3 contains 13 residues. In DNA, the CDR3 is TGCGCCAGCAGCCAAGTTAGCGGGGGTGAGCAGTTCTTC. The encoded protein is CASSQVSGGEQFF.

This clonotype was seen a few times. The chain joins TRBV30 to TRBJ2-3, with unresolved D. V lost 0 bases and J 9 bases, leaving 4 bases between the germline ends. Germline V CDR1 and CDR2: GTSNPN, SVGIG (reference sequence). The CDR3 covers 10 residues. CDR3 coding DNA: TGTGCCTGGAGTGTTGAAACGCAGTATTTT. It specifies CAWSVETQYF. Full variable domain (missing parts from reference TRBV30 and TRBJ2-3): SQTIHQWPATLVQPVGSPLSLECTVEGTSNPNLYWYRQAAGRGLQLLFYSVGIGQISSEVPQNLSASRPQDRQFILSSKKLLLSDSGFYLCAWSVETQYFGPGTRLTVL.

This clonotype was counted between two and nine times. As DNA, the CDR3 is TGTGCCAGCAGCGTTGGGGGGTCAGGGCAGTTCTTC. Translation gives CASSVGGSGQFF. This chain uses TRBV6-6 with TRBJ2-1, with a weak D call TRBD2 (6 bases). The ends were cut back, 6 bases at V and 12 bases at J, with 15 bases in the middle. Germline V gene sequence: CDR1 MNHNY, CDR2 SVGAGI (reference sequence). The CDR3 is 12 amino acids.

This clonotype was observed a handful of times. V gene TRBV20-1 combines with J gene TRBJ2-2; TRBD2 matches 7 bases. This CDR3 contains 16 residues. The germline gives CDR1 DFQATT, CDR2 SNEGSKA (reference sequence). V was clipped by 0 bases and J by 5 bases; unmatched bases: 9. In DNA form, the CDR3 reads TGCAGTGCTAGAGATTTTCAGCGGGGCGGAACCGGGGAGCTGTTTTTT. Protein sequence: CSARDFQRGGTGELFF.

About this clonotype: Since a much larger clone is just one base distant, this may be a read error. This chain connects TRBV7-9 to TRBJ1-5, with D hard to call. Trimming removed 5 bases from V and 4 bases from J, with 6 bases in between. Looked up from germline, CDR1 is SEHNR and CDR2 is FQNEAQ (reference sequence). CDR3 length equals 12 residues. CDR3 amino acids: CASSLTNQPQHF. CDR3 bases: TGTGCCAGCAGCCTGACTAATCAGCCCCAGCATTTT.

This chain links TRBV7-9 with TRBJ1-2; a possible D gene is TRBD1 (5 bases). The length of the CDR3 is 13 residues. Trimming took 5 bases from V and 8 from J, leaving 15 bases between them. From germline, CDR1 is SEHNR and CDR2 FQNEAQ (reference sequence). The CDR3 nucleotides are TGTGCCAGCAGCCTCGGAGGGGCGGGAGGCTACACCTTC. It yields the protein CASSLGGAGGYTF.

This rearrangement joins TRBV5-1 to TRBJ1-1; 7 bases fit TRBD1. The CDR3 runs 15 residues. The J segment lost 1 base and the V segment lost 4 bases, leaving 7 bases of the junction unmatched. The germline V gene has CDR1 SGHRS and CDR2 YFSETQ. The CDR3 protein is CASSDGDSWNTEAFF. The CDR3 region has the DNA TGCGCCAGCAGCGACGGGGACAGTTGGAACACTGAAGCTTTCTTT.

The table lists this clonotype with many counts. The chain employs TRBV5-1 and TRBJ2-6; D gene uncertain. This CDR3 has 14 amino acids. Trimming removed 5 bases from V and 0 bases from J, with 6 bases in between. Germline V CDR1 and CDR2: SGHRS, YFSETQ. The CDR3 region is CASRDSSGANVLTF. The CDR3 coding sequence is TGCGCCAGCAGGGATTCCTCTGGGGCCAACGTCCTGACTTTC.

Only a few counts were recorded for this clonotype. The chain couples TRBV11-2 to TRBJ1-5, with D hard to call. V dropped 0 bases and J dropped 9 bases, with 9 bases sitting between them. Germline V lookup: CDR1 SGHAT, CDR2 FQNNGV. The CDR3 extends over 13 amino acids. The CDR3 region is CASSLDASRPQHF. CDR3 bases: TGTGCCAGCAGCTTAGATGCCTCCCGGCCCCAGCATTTT.

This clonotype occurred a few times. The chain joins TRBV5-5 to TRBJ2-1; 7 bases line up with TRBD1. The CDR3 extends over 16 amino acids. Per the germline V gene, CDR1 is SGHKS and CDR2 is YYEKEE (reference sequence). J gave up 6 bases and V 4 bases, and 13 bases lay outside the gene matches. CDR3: CASSPPVRGRFNEQFF. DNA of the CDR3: TGTGCCAGCAGCCCCCCCGTGAGGGGGCGGTTCAATGAGCAGTTCTTC.